The rows below give T cell receptor beta chains drawn from one sample of a study of blood T cell repertoires in COVID-19. TCRdb's copy holds only in-frame clones and misses some; the assay was immunoSEQ multiplex PCR. The sample holds 250,000 or so clones, about four fifths seen once. Sequencing was carried out using peripheral blood. These receptors were taken from a man aged 45-60 years with acute or convalescent COVID-19. Both conserved end residues are part of each CDR3. The order of the fields is V gene, clone size, D gene, J gene, CDR3 DNA, CDR3 protein. A D gene is named only where the DNA matches it firmly. Clone size is given for some rows only: seen once, a few or many times, or a class if the clone is expanded.

TRBV2	NA	NA	TRBJ1-1	TGTGCCAGCATCCGAGGCACTGAAGCTTTCTTT	CASIRGTEAFF
TRBV12-3/TRBV12-4	NA	NA	TRBJ1-2	TGTGCCAGCAGTTTAAAGGGAGGGTATGGCTACACCTTC	CASSLKGGYGYTF
TRBV7-8	NA	NA	TRBJ1-4	TGTGCCAGCAGCCCCCCCCTCTCCGTCGGTATGGAAAAACTGTTTTTT	CASSPPLSVGMEKLFF
TRBV9	NA	TRBD1	TRBJ1-2	TGTGCCAGCAGCATGAACCGGGACAGGGGTTTTGGCGGCTACACCTTC	CASSMNRDRGFGGYTF
TRBV4-2	NA	TRBD1	TRBJ1-4	TGTGCCAGCAGCCAACCGGGACAGGGGTATGAAAAACTGTTTTTT	CASSQPGQGYEKLFF
TRBV28	NA	NA	TRBJ2-5	TGTGCCAGCACCTGGGGTCAGGCGAGGGAGGAGACCCAGTACTTC	CASTWGQAREETQYF
TRBV28	once	NA	TRBJ1-5	TGTGCCAGCAAACAGGTTGGGAGCAATCAGCCCCAGCATTTT	CASKQVGSNQPQHF
TRBV19	NA	NA	TRBJ1-1	TGTGCCAGTAATTCCCCTGGCATGAACACTGAAGCTTTCTTT	CASNSPGMNTEAFF
TRBV6-1	once	TRBD2	TRBJ2-5	TGTGCCAGCAGTGCAAGGACTAGCGGGTTGCCGGAGACCCAGTACTTC	CASSARTSGLPETQYF
TRBV9	NA	TRBD2	TRBJ2-1	TGTGCCAGCAGCCCCACTAGCGGTCACAATGAGCAGTTCTTC	CASSPTSGHNEQFF
TRBV24-1	few	NA	TRBJ2-3	TGTGCCACCAGTGAGAACGGGGGGCCCACAGATACGCAGTATTTT	CATSENGGPTDTQYF
TRBV10-3	NA	NA	TRBJ1-2	TGTGCCATCAGTGAGTCATCAGGGCATGGCTACACCTTC	CAISESSGHGYTF
TRBV6-5	NA	NA	TRBJ1-1	TGTGCCAGCAGTTATCGGACTTTGGGGGCCACTGAAGCTTTCTTT	CASSYRTLGATEAFF
TRBV5-3	NA	NA	TRBJ1-2	TGTGCCAGAAGCTTGGTAGCTAACTATGGCTACACCTTC	CARSLVANYGYTF
TRBV9	NA	NA	TRBJ1-3	TGTGCCAGCAGCGCCCCCGGGACATCTGGAAACACCATATATTTT	CASSAPGTSGNTIYF
TRBV6-2/TRBV6-3	NA	NA	TRBJ2-3	TGTGCCAGCAGTTCTGGACTCCTGTCGCAGTATTTT	CASSSGLLSQYF
TRBV7-2	NA	NA	TRBJ2-7	TGTGCCAGCAGCTTAGATCCCCGGGGAGTGGCCTACGAGCAGTACTTC	CASSLDPRGVAYEQYF
TRBV28	NA	NA	TRBJ1-1	TGTGCCAGCAGCCACCTCATCGGGACTGAAGCTTTCTTT	CASSHLIGTEAFF
TRBV18	NA	NA	TRBJ2-2	TGTGCCAGCTCACCACTGGTAACACCGTCCGGGGAGCTGTTTTTT	CASSPLVTPSGELFF
TRBV2	NA	NA	TRBJ2-1	TGTGCCAGTATCCTTGGGACAAGGTCCTACAATGAGCAGTTCTTC	CASILGTRSYNEQFF
TRBV28	NA	NA	TRBJ2-3	TGTGCCAGCTCCATGGTGGCAGGGAGCACAGATACGCAGTATTTT	CASSMVAGSTDTQYF
TRBV11-1	NA	NA	TRBJ2-5	TGTGCCAGCAGCTTGCGGGCTGGCGAGACCCAGTACTTC	CASSLRAGETQYF
TRBV14	NA	TRBD1	TRBJ1-5	TGTGCCAGCACCTCCTGGGGGGACAGGGAAGGCAATCAGCCCCAGCATTTT	CASTSWGDREGNQPQHF
TRBV2	NA	TRBD2	TRBJ2-2	TGTGCCAGTAGACTAGCGGGAGTAGTCGGGGAGCTGTTTTTT	CASRLAGVVGELFF
TRBV4-1	NA	NA	TRBJ1-5	TGCGCCAGCAGCCCCCTGGGGGGGAAGCAGCCCCAGCATTTT	CASSPLGGKQPQHF
TRBV5-1	NA	NA	TRBJ1-1	TGCGCCAGCACCAAAGGACAGCCGATGAACACTGAAGCTTTCTTT	CASTKGQPMNTEAFF
TRBV7-2	NA	NA	TRBJ2-1	TGTGCCAGCAGCTTAGTCGGGGGTGCGGGATTGGGATCCTACAATGAGCAGTTCTTC	CASSLVGGAGLGSYNEQFF
TRBV28	NA	TRBD1	TRBJ1-2	TGTGCCAGCAGTTTAGCGGGACAGGGTCACTATGGCTACACCTTC	CASSLAGQGHYGYTF
TRBV18	NA	TRBD1	TRBJ1-2	TGTGCCAGCTCGGCGGACAGGTATCACTATGGCTACACCTTC	CASSADRYHYGYTF
TRBV6-6	NA	TRBD2	TRBJ2-3	TGTGCCAGCAGTTACGGGGGGGATGGCACAGATACGCAGTATTTT	CASSYGGDGTDTQYF
TRBV7-6	NA	TRBD1	TRBJ2-7	TGTGCCAGCAGCTTAGGACAGGGTTACGTTAAGGAGCAGTACTTC	CASSLGQGYVKEQYF
TRBV11-2	NA	TRBD2	TRBJ2-5	TGTGCCAGCAGCTTAAACCCGGGACTAGCGGGACAAGAGACCCAGTACTTC	CASSLNPGLAGQETQYF
TRBV18	NA	NA	TRBJ2-1	TGTGCCAGCTCACCAACACCGGGAACCTCCTACAATGAGCAGTTCTTC	CASSPTPGTSYNEQFF
TRBV28	NA	TRBD1	TRBJ1-1	TGTGCCAGCAGTTCCTGGGACAGGGGGATAACTGAAGCTTTCTTT	CASSSWDRGITEAFF
TRBV4-2	NA	TRBD1	TRBJ1-2	TGTGCCAGCAGCCAAGATCTTGGGAACAGGGGGTTTGGCTACACCTTC	CASSQDLGNRGFGYTF
TRBV3-1/TRBV3-2	NA	NA	TRBJ1-5	TGTGCCAGCAGCCAAGACCTCAGGGCAGGGGTAGATCAGCCCCAGCATTTT	CASSQDLRAGVDQPQHF
TRBV4-1	NA	NA	TRBJ2-7	TGCGCCAGCAGCCACAGCGAACCTGGCGAGCAGTACTTC	CASSHSEPGEQYF
TRBV6-2/TRBV6-3	NA	TRBD1	TRBJ2-5	TGTGCCAGCAGCGAGGCGGGACAGGGATGGGAGACCCAGTACTTC	CASSEAGQGWETQYF
TRBV5-1	NA	NA	TRBJ2-5	TGCGCCAGCAGATCTGCGGGGACCACAGAGACCCAGTACTTC	CASRSAGTTETQYF
TRBV11-2	NA	TRBD2	TRBJ2-1	TGTGCCAGCAGCTTGCGGACCGGGACTACCTCCTCCTACAATGAGCAGTTCTTC	CASSLRTGTTSSYNEQFF
TRBV11-2	NA	TRBD2	TRBJ2-5	TGTGCCAGCAGATGGGGACTAGCGGAGACCCAGTACTTC	CASRWGLAETQYF
TRBV2	once	NA	TRBJ2-3	TGTGCCAGCAGTAGGGGGGGTAGCACAGATACGCAGTATTTT	CASSRGGSTDTQYF
TRBV2	NA	TRBD1	TRBJ2-1	TGTGCCAGCAGGAGGGCAGGGGGCAATGAGCAGTTCTTC	CASRRAGGNEQFF
TRBV28	few	NA	TRBJ2-7	TGTGCCAGCAGTTTATCTTTTGTGGCGGGGTACGAGCAGTACTTC	CASSLSFVAGYEQYF
TRBV2	NA	NA	TRBJ1-3	TGTGCCAGCAGCGCCCGGGGTTCCGGAAACACCATATATTTT	CASSARGSGNTIYF
TRBV11-3	NA	TRBD2	TRBJ2-7	TGTGCCAGCAGCCCCGTTACTAGCGGGCTAGAAGCCTACGAGCAGTACTTC	CASSPVTSGLEAYEQYF
TRBV14	NA	TRBD1	TRBJ2-7	TGTGCCAGCAGCCCACAGGGGAGATACTACGAGCAGTACTTC	CASSPQGRYYEQYF
TRBV2	NA	NA	TRBJ1-2	TGTGCCAGCACTTCGGACTTTCCTTATGGCTACACCTTC	CASTSDFPYGYTF
TRBV2	NA	NA	TRBJ2-2	TGTGCCAGCAATAACAGGGCCCCCGGGGAGCTGTTTTTT	CASNNRAPGELFF